This entry lists 3 T cell receptor beta chains sequenced from one sample in a study of cytomegalovirus exposure and HLA in healthy donors. A multiplex PCR was run with 60 Vbeta primers and 13 Jbeta primers. Produced via immunoSEQ multiplex PCR; TCRdb's table is partial and in-frame only. The repertoire holds about 160,000 clones, with about 82% as singletons. Material for sequencing was PBMCs. The receptors were gathered from a young woman in good health and CMV-seronegative.

The chain uses TRBV6-1 and TRBJ2-1, with 7 bases lining up with TRBD2. Germline lookup yields CDR1 MNHNS and CDR2 SASEGT. The CDR3 sequence is 16 residues long. V dropped 4 bases and J dropped 0; count of bases not matched to a gene: 6. The CDR3 loop reads CASSVSGASSYNEQFF. DNA for the CDR3: TGTGCCAGCAGTGTCAGCGGGGCAAGCTCCTACAATGAGCAGTTCTTC.

This chain links TRBV4-1 with TRBJ2-5; 9 bases agree with TRBD2. Trimming cost V 1 base and J 2 bases; bases outside gene matches: 5. Per germline, CDR1 MGHRA and CDR2 YSYEKL. The CDR3 loop spans 16 amino acids. The CDR3, as DNA: TGCGCCAGCAGCCAAGGTATCCTAGCGGGACAAGAGACCCAGTACTTC. Translating it yields CASSQGILAGQETQYF.

V is TRBV28 and J is TRBJ2-1; D perhaps matches TRBD1 (5 bases). Trimming took 11 bases from V and 1 from J, leaving 9 bases between them. The length of the CDR3 is 12 residues. Germline CDR1 is MDHEN and CDR2 is SYDVKM. The CDR3 DNA is TGTGCCGCAGGGCAGTCCTACAATGAGCAGTTCTTC. Protein: CAAGQSYNEQFF. Together with reference TRBV28 and TRBJ2-1, the CDR3 gives the full variable domain: DVKVTQSSRYLVKRTGEKVFLECVQDMDHENMFWYRQDPGLGLRLIYFSYDVKMKEKGDIPEGYSVSREKKERFSLILESASTNQTSMYLCAAGQSYNEQFFGPGTRLTVL.